This TCR beta chain came from a study of human T cells and chemical hapten exposure. CDR1 GTSNPN and CDR2 SVGIG come from the germline V gene (reference sequence). The CDR3 is 15 amino acids. Trimming removed 3 bases from V and 6 bases from J; junction bases left unmatched: 9. TCRdb analysed the RACE reads with MiXCR anew, one entry per CDR3 protein. The top ten hold roughly 5% of the sample, which has some 70,000 distinct CDR3 sequences, approximately 11% seen once. Time point reported: pre-sensitization, week 0. Treatment described: therapeutic diphenylcyclopropenone sensitization with weekly scalp DPC. Ten or more counts support this clonotype.

Material: whole blood, obtained in connection with sensitization to the hapten diphenylcyclopropenone (DPC). This clonotype originated in a woman aged 45-65 years with alopecia areata. Some clones in this sample may be carry-over from other donors' samples. The rearrangement links TRBV30 to TRBJ2-1; 9 bases fit TRBD2. CDR3 in DNA: TGTGCCTGGAGGCACGCTAGCGGGATCGCCAATGAGCAGTTCTTC. Its protein is CAWRHASGIANEQFF.